This passage covers 13 T cell receptor beta chains from one sample sequenced in a study of vaccination effects on CD4 cells after COVID-19. ViraFEST assay sequencing came after antigen-specific CD4+ T cells were expanded with viral peptide pools. Subsequent to 10 days of culture, CD4+ T cells were isolated. Two-dose BNT162b2 or mRNA-1273 vaccination was given to participants. TCRdb's copy holds only in-frame clones and misses some; the assay was immunoSEQ multiplex PCR. Seen here are 15,000 to 20,000 clones, about 80% observed once, and the top ten hold 15% to 20%. The antigens of these receptors remain unknown. Material: CD4+ T cells from PBMCs cultured with HCoV-NL63 spike peptides, obtained after COVID-19 vaccination. These receptors came from a human donor who received a COVID-19 vaccine.

The chain has TRBV18 and TRBJ2-7; TRBD2 is a possible D gene (5 bases). The V gene lost 3 bases and the J gene lost 0 bases, with 6 bases spanning the gap. Germline values: CDR1 KGHSH, CDR2 LQKENI. CDR3 length: 13 residues. CDR3 in DNA: TGTGCCAGCTCACCCGGACTCTCCTACGAGCAGTACTTC. Protein product: CASSPGLSYEQYF.

V usage is TRBV7-9 and J usage is TRBJ1-2; a possible D gene is TRBD1 (5 bases). Per the germline V gene, CDR1 is SEHNR and CDR2 is FQNEAQ (reference sequence). The CDR3 spans 16 residues. The V and J ends lost 5 bases and 1 base respectively, with 17 bases between them. In DNA form, the CDR3 reads TGTGCCAGCAGCCCTCAGGGATCTCTGCTTAACTATGGCTACACCTTC. This translates into CASSPQGSLLNYGYTF.

In DNA form, the CDR3 reads TGTGCCAGCAGCCAGGTGACAGGGGGTTATGGCTACACCTTC. Translating it yields CASSQVTGGYGYTF. The genes are TRBV7-9 and TRBJ1-2; the match to TRBD1 covers 9 bases. The germline V gene has CDR1 SEHNR and CDR2 FQNEAQ (reference sequence). The V and J ends lost 5 bases and 5 bases, in that order; junction bases with no gene match: 6. The CDR3 loop spans 14 amino acids.

V is TRBV6-5 and J is TRBJ1-4; 7 nucleotides line up with TRBD1. This CDR3 has 14 residues. CDR1 MNHEY and CDR2 SVGAGI come from the germline V gene. The trim removed 10 bases at V and 8 bases at J, leaving 13 bases unmatched. The CDR3 protein is CATKEGGGVEKLFF. The CDR3 nucleotides read TGTGCCACCAAGGAGGGAGGGGGCGTAGAAAAACTGTTTTTT.

This chain uses TRBV7-9 with TRBJ1-2; D uncertain. Deletions cut 3 bases from V and 0 bases from J, with 11 bases between. The length of the CDR3 is 15 residues. CDR1 and CDR2 from the germline V gene are SEHNR and FQNEAQ (reference sequence). CDR3 residues: CASSFGREANYGYTF. The CDR3, as DNA: TGTGCCAGCAGCTTCGGACGAGAAGCTAACTATGGCTACACCTTC.

The chain joins TRBV5-4 to TRBJ2-7, with D perhaps TRBD1 (5 bases). Germline V gene data show CDR1 as SGHNT and CDR2 as YYREEE (reference sequence). There are 14 residues in the CDR3. Between the trimmed V and J ends, which lost 0 bases and 4 bases, there was a span of 11 bases. CDR3 in DNA: TGTGCCAGCAGCTTGGCCGAAGGGGCGTACGAGCAGTACTTC. Amino acids: CASSLAEGAYEQYF.

J is TRBJ2-4 and V is TRBV10-3, with D possibly matching TRBD2 (8 bases). The CDR3 length is 17 residues. The ends were cut back, 0 bases at V and 0 bases at J, with 12 bases in the middle. The V gene's germline CDR1 is ENHRY and CDR2 SYGVKD. The CDR3 reads CAISESGRGLAKNIQYF. The CDR3 nucleotides are TGTGCCATCAGTGAGTCCGGGAGGGGGCTAGCCAAAAACATTCAGTACTTC.

The chain combines TRBV6-5 with TRBJ1-4; D ambiguous. Deletions cut 2 bases from V and 6 bases from J, with 10 bases between. CDR1 is MNHEY, CDR2 SVGAGI, per germline. The CDR3 spans 14 residues. The CDR3 nucleotides are TGTGCCAGCAGTTACAGGAGAGCGGATGAAAAACTGTTTTTT. Amino acid sequence: CASSYRRADEKLFF.

This chain links TRBV11-2 with TRBJ2-4, with D perhaps TRBD1 (5 bases). This CDR3 is built from 15 residues. V lost 6 bases, J lost 5 bases, and 17 bases lay in between. From germline, CDR1 is SGHAT and CDR2 FQNNGV. CDR3 sequence: CASRPIKGFQNIQYF. The CDR3 DNA sequence: TGTGCCAGCAGGCCTATTAAGGGGTTTCAAAACATTCAGTACTTC. The variable domain in full, completed from reference TRBV11-2 and TRBJ2-4, reads EAGVAQSPRYKIIEKRQSVAFWCNPISGHATLYWYQQILGQGPKLLIQFQNNGVVDDSQLPKDRFSAERLKGVDSTLKIQPAKLEDSAVYLCASRPIKGFQNIQYFGAGTRLSVL.

V usage is TRBV5-1 and J usage is TRBJ2-3; 9 bases align to TRBD1. Germline assignment: CDR1 SGHRS and CDR2 YFSETQ. The CDR3 covers 14 residues. Trimming took 4 bases from V and 6 from J; bases not matched to a gene: 6. CDR3 DNA: TGCGCCAGCAGCCCGGACAGGGGAACGGATACGCAGTATTTT. This encodes CASSPDRGTDTQYF.

The CDR3 bases are TGTGCCAGCAGCGAGGGGTTCTACTCTGGAAACACCATATATTTT. It specifies CASSEGFYSGNTIYF. J is TRBJ1-3 and V is TRBV6-5; TRBD1 is a possible D gene (5 bases). V was pared by 6 bases and J by 0 bases, with 12 bases between. Germline V CDR1 and CDR2: MNHEY, SVGAGI. CDR3 length equals 15 residues.

V is TRBV19 and J is TRBJ1-6, with D perhaps TRBD1 (6 bases). Germline-derived CDR1 and CDR2 are LNHDA and SQIVND (reference sequence). Trimming left V 9 bases short and J 1 base short, with 22 bases between. This CDR3 region has 18 residues. This chain's CDR3 is CASSIKGPGTSYNSPLHF. CDR3 DNA sequence: TGTGCCAGCTCGATAAAGGGCCCAGGGACATCCTATAATTCACCCCTCCACTTT.

V is TRBV7-9 and J is TRBJ1-1; no clear D. Trimming took 1 base from V and 2 from J, leaving 8 bases between them. The CDR3 runs 14 residues. CDR1 is SEHNR, CDR2 FQNEAQ, per germline (reference sequence). CDR3 residues: CASSLEAPNTEAFF. The CDR3, as DNA: TGTGCCAGCAGCTTAGAAGCGCCAAACACTGAAGCTTTCTTT.